The 22 T cell receptor beta chains given below trace back to one sample, sequenced in a study of T-cell memory formation after mild COVID-19. TCRdb recomputed calls from the 5' RACE reads with MiXCR, one row per CDR3 protein. The sample records about 500,000 distinct CDR3 sequences, roughly 21% being singletons. Sample: PBMCs or a T cell subset sorted from them (not recorded which). The receptors shown here come from an adult woman who had mild COVID-19 (a few samples of this study predate the infection). Cell type and time point are not known.

This clonotype was detected ten times or more. V gene TRBV6-1 combines with J gene TRBJ1-1; TRBD1 matches at 8 bases. The V and J ends lost 1 base and 6 bases, in that order; junction bases with no gene match: 7. The CDR3 totals 15 residues. Per germline, CDR1 MNHNS and CDR2 SASEGT. The CDR3 region has the DNA TGTGCCAGCAGTGAAGATTCAGGGGGCGTAGCTGAAGCTTTCTTT. This codes for CASSEDSGGVAEAFF.

This CDR3 reads CASSSPAGARETQYF. The CDR3 region has the DNA TGTGCCAGCAGCTCCCCCGCGGGAGCGCGAGAGACCCAGTACTTC. The gene calls are TRBV7-2 and TRBJ2-5; 7 bases line up with TRBD2. CDR1 and CDR2 (germline): SGHTA, FQGNSA. The CDR3 extends over 15 amino acids. The ends lost 4 bases at V and 4 bases at J; junction bases unmatched: 9.

This clonotype was observed a few times. The chain links TRBV2 to TRBJ2-3; D is ambiguous. The V gene lost 6 bases and the J gene lost 2 bases, with 9 bases spanning the gap. Looked up from germline, CDR1 is SNHLY and CDR2 is FYNNEI. CDR3 size: 13 residues. In DNA, the CDR3 is TGTGCCAGCAGGGGTATTCACACAGATACGCAGTATTTT. This codes for CASRGIHTDTQYF.

This clonotype was seen more than once but under ten times. V and J are TRBV5-1 and TRBJ1-3; D perhaps matches TRBD1 (6 bases). The CDR3 length is 16 residues. CDR1 is SGHRS, CDR2 YFSETQ, per germline. Trimming pared 0 bases from V and 2 bases from J, leaving 12 bases between. CDR3 nucleotides: TGCGCCAGCAGCTTGGCTCAGGGGTCGACTGGAAACACCATATATTTT. It translates to CASSLAQGSTGNTIYF.

In this sample, this clonotype turned up many times. V gene TRBV5-1 combines with J gene TRBJ2-7, with 12 bases fitting TRBD2. Losses at the gene ends were 4 bases for V and 4 bases for J; bases not matched to a gene: 9. CDR1 SGHRS and CDR2 YFSETQ come from the germline V gene. The CDR3 covers 16 residues. Here the CDR3 reads CASSRRLAGESYEQYF. The CDR3 DNA follows: TGCGCCAGCAGCCGGAGACTAGCGGGAGAGTCTTACGAGCAGTACTTC.

The chain recombines TRBV15 with TRBJ2-5, with D possibly being TRBD1 or TRBD2 (6 bases each). Trimming pared 3 bases from V and 6 bases from J, leaving 17 bases between. Germline values: CDR1 LNHNV, CDR2 YYDKDF (reference sequence). The CDR3 totals 15 residues. The CDR3 DNA is TGTGCCACCAGCAGGGGGGGCGGGGCGGTAAAGACCCAGTACTTC. It is translated as CATSRGGGAVKTQYF.

The chain recombines TRBV7-2 with TRBJ2-1; TRBD2 agrees at 9 bases. The ends lost 5 bases at V and 6 bases at J; junction bases unmatched: 11. Germline assignment: CDR1 SGHTA and CDR2 FQGNSA. This CDR3 region has 16 residues. The CDR3 sequence: CASSISGSGVSNEQFF. CDR3 DNA: TGTGCCAGCAGCATTAGCGGGAGTGGGGTGTCCAATGAGCAGTTCTTC.

This clonotype was recorded a few times. The chain uses TRBV11-2 and TRBJ1-2, with D unresolved. The CDR3 totals 13 residues. Germline CDR1 and CDR2: SGHAT and FQNNGV. V was pared by 5 bases and J by 8 bases, with 15 bases between. CDR3 in DNA: TGTGCCAGCAGCCCCCCTTTCGTCGAGGGCTACACCTTC. Protein sequence: CASSPPFVEGYTF. The full variable domain, with the rest looked up from reference TRBV11-2 and TRBJ1-2, is EAGVAQSPRYKIIEKRQSVAFWCNPISGHATLYWYQQILGQGPKLLIQFQNNGVVDDSQLPKDRFSAERLKGVDSTLKIQPAKLEDSAVYLCASSPPFVEGYTFGSGTRLTVV.

This clonotype was seen a handful of times. The chain carries TRBV12-3 or TRBV12-4 and TRBJ2-7; 7 bases map to TRBD1. J gave up 2 bases and V 2 bases, and 9 bases lay outside the gene matches. The CDR3 covers 16 residues. CDR3 sequence: CASSLSHGTDTYEQYF. The CDR3 DNA reads as TGTGCCAGCAGTTTATCCCACGGGACAGATACCTACGAGCAGTACTTC.

The chain has TRBV20-1 and TRBJ2-7; D is uncertain. Trimming stripped 3 bases from V and 4 bases from J, with 7 bases between. This CDR3 region has 11 residues. The germline V gene encodes CDR1 DFQATT and CDR2 SNEGSKA (reference sequence). The CDR3 sequence: CSARDGYEQYF. The DNA of the CDR3 is TGCAGTGCTAGGGATGGTTACGAGCAGTACTTC.

This rearrangement joins TRBV4-1 to TRBJ2-5; D is undetermined. CDR1 is MGHRA and CDR2 is YSYEKL in the germline V gene. With 3 bases removed from V and 3 bases from J, the gap between germline ends came to 2 bases. This CDR3 contains 11 residues. This CDR3 reads CASSHKETQYF. As DNA, the CDR3 is TGCGCCAGCAGCCACAAAGAGACCCAGTACTTC.

This clonotype was counted a few times. This chain links TRBV5-6 with TRBJ2-5; D gene uncertain. Germline assignment: CDR1 SGHDT and CDR2 YYEEEE. CDR3 length: 14 residues. The V end was cut by 1 base, the J end by 0 bases, with 7 bases between. The CDR3 bases are TGTGCCAGCAGCTTGTTTAGCAACCAAGAGACCCAGTACTTC. Its translation: CASSLFSNQETQYF.

The V gene is TRBV19, the J gene TRBJ2-1; TRBD2 is a possible D gene (6 bases). CDR1 and CDR2 from the germline V gene are LNHDA and SQIVND (reference sequence). This CDR3 is built from 14 residues. V was shortened by 8 bases and J by 9 bases, with 20 bases between the two germline ends. The CDR3 protein is CASAQVREWSEQFF. CDR3 DNA: TGTGCCAGTGCTCAGGTACGGGAGTGGAGTGAGCAGTTCTTC.

The chain combines TRBV30 with TRBJ1-5; maybe TRBD1 (5 bases). The CDR3 extends over 14 amino acids. The germline V gene has CDR1 GTSNPN and CDR2 SVGIG (reference sequence). Deletions cut 0 bases from V and 8 bases from J, with 14 bases between. The CDR3 DNA reads TGTGCCTGGAGTGTAGGGGCAGGACTTAAGCCCCAGCATTTT. Translating it yields CAWSVGAGLKPQHF.

The sample holds a few counts of this clonotype. V and J are TRBV3-1 and TRBJ2-5; no clear D gene. Germline V gene sequence: CDR1 LGHDT, CDR2 YNNKEL (reference sequence). Trimming left V 11 bases short and J 2 bases short, with 9 bases between. The CDR3 length is 11 residues. The DNA for the CDR3 is TGTGCCTCCGGCTGGCAAGAGACCCAGTACTTC. Its translation: CASGWQETQYF.

The chain couples TRBV23-1 to TRBJ1-5, with TRBD1 matching 7 bases. TRBV23-1 is an open reading frame whose function is uncertain. The CDR3 has 12 residues. Unmatched junction bases numbered 8, after V lost 7 bases and J lost 11 bases. CDR3 DNA: TGCGCCAGCAAACGACAGGGCCTATCCCAGCATTTT. Translating gives CASKRQGLSQHF.

The V and J genes are TRBV18 and TRBJ2-3, with 7 bases identical to TRBD2. Trimming took 0 bases from V and 2 from J; bases not matched to a gene: 2. The length of the CDR3 is 15 residues. CDR1 and CDR2 from the germline V gene are KGHSH and LQKENI. In DNA form, the CDR3 reads TGTGCCAGCTCACCACCAGCGGGGAACACAGATACGCAGTATTTT. Its protein product is CASSPPAGNTDTQYF.

The sample holds many counts of this clonotype. V and J are TRBV7-9 and TRBJ2-7; no clear D. Looked up from germline, CDR1 is SEHNR and CDR2 is FQNEAQ (reference sequence). This CDR3 spans 11 amino acids. V lost 4 bases to trimming and J lost 4 bases, with 5 bases between them. The CDR3: CASSWGYEQYF. CDR3 nucleotide sequence: TGTGCCAGCAGCTGGGGATACGAGCAGTACTTC.

The gene calls are TRBV20-1 and TRBJ2-7; D assignment may be TRBD1 or TRBD2 (5 bases each). The CDR3 runs to 14 residues. Looked up from germline, CDR1 is DFQATT and CDR2 is SNEGSKA (reference sequence). V was clipped by 3 bases and J by 4 bases, with 16 bases between them. The CDR3 loop is CSASHPGPLYEQYF. The DNA for the CDR3 is TGCAGTGCTAGCCACCCGGGACCTCTATACGAGCAGTACTTC.

This clonotype was observed many times. The genes are TRBV5-6 and TRBJ2-1; 11 bases match TRBD2. Per the germline V gene, CDR1 is SGHDT and CDR2 is YYEEEE. The V and J ends lost 3 bases and 4 bases, in that order; junction bases with no gene match: 6. This CDR3 contains 16 residues. The CDR3 sequence: CASSSKRLAGYNEQFF. In DNA form, the CDR3 reads TGTGCCAGCAGCTCGAAGAGACTAGCGGGGTACAATGAGCAGTTCTTC.

CDR3 nucleotide sequence: TGTGCCAGCAGCCGACGAACTGTATACCGGGACAGGGGGGACGAGCAGTTCTTC. This gives the protein CASSRRTVYRDRGDEQFF. The J gene is TRBJ2-1, the V gene TRBV7-2; 11 nucleotides match TRBD1. Per germline, CDR1 SGHTA and CDR2 FQGNSA. This CDR3 is built from 18 residues. The trim removed 5 bases at V and 10 bases at J, leaving 19 bases unmatched.

This chain links TRBV14 with TRBJ2-1; 8 nucleotides agree with TRBD1. V gave up 4 bases and J gave up 7 bases; unmatched junction bases: 6. Looked up from germline, CDR1 is SGHDN and CDR2 is FVKESK. This CDR3 region has 14 residues. CDR3 DNA: TGTGCCAGCAGCCGAAGGACAGGGATGAATGAGCAGTTCTTC. Protein: CASSRRTGMNEQFF.